This T cell receptor beta chain was profiled in a study of metastatic and nonmetastatic thyroid tumors. This clone has more than one count but fewer than ten. The CDR3 covers 13 residues. CDR1 is SNHLY, CDR2 FYNNEI, per germline. The V and J ends lost 4 bases and 9 bases, in that order; junction bases with no gene match: 3. With MiXCR, TCRdb called clones anew from the PCR reads. The sample consists of over 30,000 clones, 18% of them appearing once. Patients were all untreated before their thyroid surgery. Specimen: blood. The chain recombines TRBV2 with TRBJ1-6; TRBD1 agrees at 7 bases. This TCR came from a male donor with papillary thyroid cancer or a benign thyroid nodule (not recorded which). Some clones in this sample may be carry-over from other donors' samples. CDR3 sequence (DNA): TGTGCCAGCAGTGTCGGGACAGCTTCACCCCTCCACTTT. Residues: CASSVGTASPLHF.